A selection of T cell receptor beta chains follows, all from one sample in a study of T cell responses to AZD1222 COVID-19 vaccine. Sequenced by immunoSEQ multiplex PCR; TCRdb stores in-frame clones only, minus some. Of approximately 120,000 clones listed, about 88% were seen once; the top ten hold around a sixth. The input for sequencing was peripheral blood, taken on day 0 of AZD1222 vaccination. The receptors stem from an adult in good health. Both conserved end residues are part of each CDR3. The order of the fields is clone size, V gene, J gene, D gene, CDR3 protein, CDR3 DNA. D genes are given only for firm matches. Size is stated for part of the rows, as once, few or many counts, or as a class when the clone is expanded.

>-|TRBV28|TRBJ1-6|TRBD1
CASSPSGTGGGSPLHF
TGTGCCAGCAGTCCCTCCGGGACAGGGGGCGGTTCACCCCTCCACTTT
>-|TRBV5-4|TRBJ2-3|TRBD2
CASSLGGRTDTQYF
TGTGCCAGCAGCTTGGGCGGGAGAACAGATACGCAGTATTTT
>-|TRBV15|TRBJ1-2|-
CATSPAGTALGRNGYTF
TGTGCCACCAGCCCCGCAGGGACCGCCCTTGGGAGGAATGGCTACACCTTC
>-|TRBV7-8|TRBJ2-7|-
CASSPDPASSYEQYF
TGTGCCAGCAGTCCCGACCCGGCAAGCTCCTACGAGCAGTACTTC
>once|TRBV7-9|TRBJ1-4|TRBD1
CASSSGQGRRQLEKLFF
TGTGCCAGCAGCTCGGGACAGGGACGCCGGCAGCTGGAAAAACTGTTTTTT
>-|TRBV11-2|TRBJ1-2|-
CASSQAGGLGGYTF
TGTGCCAGCAGCCAAGCCGGGGGGCTCGGTGGCTACACCTTC
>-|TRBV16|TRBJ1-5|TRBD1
CASSQSWRQGRDQPQHF
TGTGCCAGCAGCCAATCCTGGAGACAGGGAAGGGATCAGCCCCAGCATTTT
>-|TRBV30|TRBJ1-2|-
CAWSVLTLNYGYTF
TGTGCCTGGAGTGTACTGACACTGAACTATGGCTACACCTTC
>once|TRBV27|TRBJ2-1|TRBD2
CASSKSSGTSYSNEQFF
TGTGCCAGCAGCAAAAGTTCCGGGACTAGCTATTCCAATGAGCAGTTCTTC
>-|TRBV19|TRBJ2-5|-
CASTSMGTPGETQYF
TGTGCCAGTACCAGTATGGGGACCCCTGGGGAGACCCAGTACTTC
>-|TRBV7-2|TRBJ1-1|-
CASSLGGGHKEAFF
TGTGCCAGCAGCTTAGGGGGGGGACACAAGGAAGCTTTCTTT
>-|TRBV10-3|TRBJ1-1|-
CAISPGPSSNTEAFF
TGTGCCATCAGCCCGGGACCCTCCTCGAACACTGAAGCTTTCTTT
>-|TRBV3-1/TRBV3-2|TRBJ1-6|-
CASSPVGGLRNSPLHF
TGTGCCAGCAGCCCAGTCGGGGGGCTCCGTAATTCACCCCTCCACTTT
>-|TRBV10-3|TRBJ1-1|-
CAISDTGNTEAFF
TGTGCCATCAGCGATACAGGGAACACTGAAGCTTTCTTT
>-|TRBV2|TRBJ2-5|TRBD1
CATTEGGTGRETQYF
TGTGCCACCACAGAGGGCGGGACAGGGAGAGAGACCCAGTACTTC
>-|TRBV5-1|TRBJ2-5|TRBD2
CASSRLGGTTQETQYF
TGCGCCAGCAGCCGGTTGGGGGGGACGACCCAAGAGACCCAGTACTTC
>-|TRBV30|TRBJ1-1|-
CAWSVLKNTEAFF
TGTGCCTGGAGTGTACTCAAGAACACTGAAGCTTTCTTT
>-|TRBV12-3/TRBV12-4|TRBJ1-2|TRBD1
CASSTQGADGYTF
TGTGCCAGCAGTACCCAGGGGGCGGATGGCTACACCTTC
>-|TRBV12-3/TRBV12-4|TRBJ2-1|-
CASSSGDNEQFF
TGTGCCAGCAGTTCAGGGGACAATGAGCAGTTCTTC
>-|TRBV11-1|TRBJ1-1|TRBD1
CASSRDRVSEAFF
TGTGCCAGCAGCCGCGACAGGGTTTCTGAAGCTTTCTTT